The subject of this entry is one T cell receptor (beta chain). It lacks a known antigen. Qualities for individual bases were not recorded, and no much larger clone is one base off. The sample comes from a study of relationships among human T cell subsets (dated by TCRdb to the early 2010s). Regarding the study in general: The study sequenced eight distinct T cell populations from blood: pan T, CD8 cytotoxic, regulatory, Th1, Th2, naive plus transitional, activated and memory cells.

The germline V gene gives CDR1 as MNHNS and CDR2 as SASEGT. V lost 5 bases and J lost 6 bases; the stretch between them is 11 bases long. The CDR3 goes from the cysteine to the phenylalanine over 12 residues. The entry retains the CDR3 DNA only, 36 bases that are in frame from base 1. The method was multiplex PCR. The sequencer listed for this sample is 454 GS FLX. Semiquantitative ARM-PCR was used to amplify the TCR alpha and beta CDR3 regions from mRNA. In ARM-PCR, tagged nested gene-specific primers were used first, and exponential amplification was then carried out by communal superprimers. Before the second amplification round was performed on first-round PCR products, the nested primers were removed by exonuclease. The amplicons were sequenced on the 454 platform, which can rapidly sequence millions of DNA fragments without cloning bias. An effective read was defined as a read mappable to both V and J germline segments. In the paper's pipeline: Reads were assigned to germline V, D and J segments with IRmap, which uses pyromap, a Smith-Waterman modification adapted to 454 sequencing errors. To filter D-beta assignments, cutoffs were set at the 99th percentile of the alignment scores obtained from simulated random sequences. CDR3 was defined as the amino acids between the conserved V-segment Y[YFLI]C motif and the J-segment [FW]GXGT motif. Repertoire diversity was estimated with a compound Poisson process model previously applied to large-scale EST data. A procedure for detecting cross-contamination was used to argue that sample contamination was not the source of the shared CDR3s. TCRdb ran its own pipeline on the public reads, namely fastp trimming at Q25 and MiXCR clone calling, and kept in-frame beta chains. Every CDR3 protein is listed once, alongside the most common genes and DNA of its rows. The V and J calls were not made by the authors but by TCRdb's processing. Present in this sample are approximately 15,000 distinct CDR3 sequences, about 60% of which were seen just once. The ten largest make up approximately 2% of the sample.

The research as a whole found: A CD4+CD8+ double-positive population could not be ruled out by the bead-based sorting. More than 55% of CD8+ cytotoxic sequences came from clones with more than 100 reads, while the regulatory and Th2 subsets showed few clones of that size. Substantial CDR3 sharing among Th1, Th2 and regulatory T cells was interpreted as suggesting stochastic cell fate choices. No statistically significant differences in V, D and J usage, CDR3 length or N-nucleotide additions were observed among the seven subsets.

CD4+CD25+ regulatory T cells were selected from positively selected CD4+ cells using anti-CD25 beads. Miltenyi superparamagnetic beads coated with subset-specific monoclonal antibodies were used to isolate the T cell subsets. Peripheral blood was used as the source from which all T cell populations were isolated. Ficoll separation of whole blood yielded mononuclear cells, and anti-CD14 microbeads were then used to deplete the monocytes. The isolated cell populations were resuspended in RNAprotect reagent immediately. This TCR was recovered from a middle-aged man in good health. This chain joins TRBV6-1 to TRBJ2-7; possibly the D gene is TRBD1, per 5 matching bases. Sequencing input: Tregs sorted from blood. The nucleotide sequence reads TGTGCCAGCAGTCCCAGGGATGGCGAGCAGTACTTC. It codes for CASSPRDGEQYF.